Following are 27 T cell receptor beta chains from one sample sequenced in a study of blood T cell repertoires in COVID-19 (dated by TCRdb to 2020 to 2022). The method behind the library was the immunoSEQ multiplex PCR assay. Here the immuneACCESS table is served through TCRdb, limited to in-frame sequences with V and J called. Missing clones are a known gap in these copies; in checked studies unresolved V genes cover under half, and the rest lacks a known reason. In all, the sample holds about 94,000 clones, and about four fifths of those were seen once. The ten largest clones represent 6.3% of the sample. Sequencing was carried out using peripheral blood. The receptors shown here come from a man in his 60s with acute or convalescent COVID-19.

The chain has TRBV19 and TRBJ2-7; 8 bases align to TRBD1. The germline V gene encodes CDR1 LNHDA and CDR2 SQIVND (reference sequence). Trimming took 6 bases from V and 5 from J; bases not matched to a gene: 12. The CDR3 is 15 residues long. The CDR3 nucleotides are TGTGCCAGTAGCCTTAGGACAGGGAAGGCCCACGAGCAGTACTTC. Its translation is CASSLRTGKAHEQYF.

This clone was counted once. The chain uses TRBV5-1 and TRBJ2-7, with a possible D match to TRBD1 (5 bases). CDR1 is SGHRS, CDR2 YFSETQ, per germline. V was clipped by 2 bases and J by 5 bases, with 14 bases between them. The CDR3 length is 14 residues. CDR3 DNA sequence: TGCGCCAGCAGCTTTCTAATTCAGGGTAACGAGCAGTACTTC. Protein product: CASSFLIQGNEQYF. Based on the CDR3 plus reference TRBV5-1 and TRBJ2-7, the full variable domain is KAGVTQTPRYLIKTRGQQVTLSCSPISGHRSVSWYQQTPGQGLQFLFEYFSETQRNKGNFPGRFSGRQFSNSRSEMNVSTLELGDSALYLCASSFLIQGNEQYFGPGTRLTVT.

The CDR3 DNA reads TGTGCCAGCAGCGTAGGGCGGGGAAGAGGGGGCATTGGCGGGGAGCTGTTTTTT. This gives the protein CASSVGRGRGGIGGELFF. The rearrangement uses TRBV9 and TRBJ2-2; tentative D call: TRBD1 (7 bases). The CDR3 has 18 amino acids. Germline V CDR1 and CDR2: SGDLS, YYNGEE. Trimming removed 0 bases from V and 7 bases from J, with 22 bases in between. The whole variable domain, remainder taken from reference TRBV9 and TRBJ2-2, is DSGVTQTPKHLITATGQRVTLRCSPRSGDLSVYWYQQSLDQGLQFLIQYYNGEERAKGNILERFSAQQFPDLHSELNLSSLELGDSALYFCASSVGRGRGGIGGELFFGEGSRLTVL.

The gene calls are TRBV5-4 and TRBJ1-2; D gene unclear. Germline V gene sequence: CDR1 SGHNT, CDR2 YYREEE (reference sequence). The V and J ends lost 4 bases and 7 bases respectively, with 17 bases between them. The CDR3 is 14 residues long. The CDR3 spells CASSTLSGGLGYTF. The DNA of the CDR3 is TGTGCCAGCAGCACTCTTAGCGGCGGGCTTGGCTACACCTTC. Using reference TRBV5-4 and TRBJ1-2 for the parts outside the CDR3, the full variable domain is ETGVTQSPTHLIKTRGQQVTLRCSSQSGHNTVSWYQQALGQGPQFIFQYYREEENGRGNFPPRFSGLQFPNYSSELNVNALELDDSALYLCASSTLSGGLGYTFGSGTRLTVV.

V is TRBV6-5 and J is TRBJ1-2; TRBD1 aligns across 8 bases. Trimming at V came to 0 bases and at J to 7 bases, leaving 4 bases not matched to a gene. Germline assignment: CDR1 MNHEY and CDR2 SVGAGI. CDR3 length equals 14 residues. In nucleotides, the CDR3 is TGTGCCAGCAGTTACTCCCGGACAGGGAGTGGCTACACCTTC. It specifies CASSYSRTGSGYTF.

The chain recombines TRBV14 with TRBJ2-3; D not resolved. V lost 4 bases and J 2 bases, leaving 4 bases between the germline ends. CDR3 length: 12 amino acids. Germline V gene lookup returns CDR1 SGHDN and CDR2 FVKESK. This CDR3 reads CASSRDTDTQYF. The CDR3 bases are TGTGCCAGCAGCCGCGACACAGATACGCAGTATTTT.

The CDR3 region has the DNA TGTGCCAGCAGTGAAGCGCTCGGAGGGCTGGAAGGCTACACCTTC. Translation: CASSEALGGLEGYTF. This chain links TRBV2 with TRBJ1-2; no definite D call. The CDR3 length is 15 residues. Germline V gene data show CDR1 as SNHLY and CDR2 as FYNNEI. V was trimmed by 0 bases and J by 8 bases, leaving 16 bases between them.

This chain connects TRBV7-6 to TRBJ1-1, with a possible D match to TRBD1 (6 bases). This CDR3 contains 15 residues. V was cut by 5 bases and J by 3 bases, with 16 bases left in between. CDR1 is SGHVS and CDR2 is FNYEAQ in the germline V gene. DNA for the CDR3: TGTGCCAGCAGCCAGACCCTTACAGGGCACACTGAAGCTTTCTTT. It codes for CASSQTLTGHTEAFF.

V usage is TRBV7-7 and J usage is TRBJ2-5; the match to TRBD2 covers 7 bases. V was clipped by 2 bases and J by 3 bases; unmatched bases: 15. The CDR3 runs to 18 residues. Germline V lookup: CDR1 SSHAT, CDR2 FNYEAQ (reference sequence). CDR3 DNA sequence: TGTGCCAGCAGCTTATCACTTCTACGGACTGGGGGGGAAGAGACCCAGTACTTC. Translated: CASSLSLLRTGGEETQYF.

The chain is built from TRBV2 and TRBJ2-1, with 11 nucleotides matching TRBD2. The CDR3 is 12 amino acids. Germline V CDR1 and CDR2: SNHLY, FYNNEI. J was trimmed by 13 bases and V by 7 bases; bases with no gene match: 6. CDR3 protein: CASKLAGVPQFF. The CDR3 nucleotides read TGTGCCAGCAAACTAGCGGGGGTCCCTCAGTTCTTC.

The chain uses TRBV6-2 or TRBV6-3 and TRBJ1-2, with TRBD1 matching 11 bases. V lost 5 bases, J lost 4 bases, and 12 bases stayed unmatched. Germline CDR1 is MNHEY and CDR2 is SVGEGT. The CDR3 is 17 amino acids. This CDR3 is CASSQIGQGASFYGYTF. The CDR3 DNA sequence: TGTGCCAGCAGTCAAATTGGACAGGGGGCTTCCTTCTATGGCTACACCTTC.

J is TRBJ2-7 and V is TRBV6-5, with a tentative D call TRBD1 (6 bases). Trimming took off 6 bases at V and 4 bases at J, with 19 bases between the two ends. The CDR3 is 15 residues long. Looked up from germline, CDR1 is MNHEY and CDR2 is SVGAGI. This CDR3 is CASRANRASYYEQYF. Written as DNA, the CDR3 is TGTGCCAGCAGGGCTAACAGGGCTTCTTATTACGAGCAGTACTTC.

This chain uses TRBV3-1 (or the pseudogene TRBV3-2) with TRBJ2-7; TRBD2 matches 7 bases. Per germline, CDR1 LGHDT and CDR2 YNNKEL (reference sequence). V dropped 1 base and J dropped 4; count of bases not matched to a gene: 4. The CDR3 covers 14 residues. CDR3 region: CASSQGGGPYEQYF. The CDR3 nucleotides read TGTGCCAGCAGCCAAGGCGGGGGACCTTACGAGCAGTACTTC.

The chain couples TRBV4-3 to TRBJ1-1; D gene uncertain. Germline V gene lookup returns CDR1 LGHNA and CDR2 YSLEER. This CDR3 has 14 residues. V gave up 2 bases and J gave up 4 bases, with 11 bases separating them. CDR3 sequence: CASSQFSGSTEAFF. CDR3 coding DNA: TGCGCCAGCAGCCAATTTTCGGGGAGCACTGAAGCTTTCTTT.

The chain has TRBV18 and TRBJ2-3, with 8 bases fitting TRBD2. V lost 6 bases, J lost 0 bases, and 5 bases stayed unmatched. Per germline, CDR1 KGHSH and CDR2 LQKENI. This CDR3 comprises 15 residues. CDR3 bases: TGTGCCAGCTCCCCCGGGGGGGCTAGCACAGATACGCAGTATTTT. Its translation: CASSPGGASTDTQYF.

Concerning this clone itself: At the DNA level, this CDR3 is encoded by other sequences in the same sample as well. This chain links TRBV5-1 with TRBJ1-4; tentative D call: TRBD1 (5 bases). Trimming cost V 0 bases and J 5 bases, with 8 bases left between them. CDR3 length: 14 residues. From germline, CDR1 is SGHRS and CDR2 YFSETQ. The CDR3 nucleotides read TGCGCCAGCAGCTTGGGGCAGGGCAATGAAAAACTGTTTTTT. Its protein product is CASSLGQGNEKLFF.

V is TRBV5-1 and J is TRBJ2-5; weak D call: TRBD1 (6 bases). Germline values: CDR1 SGHRS, CDR2 YFSETQ. V was pared by 0 bases and J by 6 bases, with 12 bases between. The CDR3 contains 14 residues. The CDR3 DNA reads as TGCGCCAGCAGCTTGGAACAGGGTGGACAGACCCAGTACTTC. Amino acid sequence: CASSLEQGGQTQYF.

V and J are TRBV21-1 and TRBJ1-5; no DNA check was done on the table's D call, TRBD1. TRBV21-1 is described as a pseudogene. The CDR3 has 19 residues. This CDR3 reads CASSKIGRQGTHSNQPQHF. DNA of the CDR3: TGTGCCAGCAGCAAAATCGGGAGACAGGGGACCCATAGCAATCAGCCCCAGCATTTT.

The chain recombines TRBV25-1 with TRBJ1-2; D is possibly TRBD1 (5 bases). Germline V gives CDR1 MGHDK, CDR2 SYGVNS. This CDR3 contains 15 residues. Trimming took off 2 bases at V and 4 bases at J, with 14 bases between the two ends. The chain's CDR3 is CASSEGLGRLYGYTF. The CDR3 bases are TGTGCCAGCAGTGAAGGATTGGGGCGGCTCTATGGCTACACCTTC.

The J gene is TRBJ2-7, the V gene TRBV21-1; TRBD1, the D gene given by the table, was not confirmed from the DNA. TRBV21-1 is an annotated pseudogene. The CDR3 extends over 18 amino acids. The CDR3 nucleotides are TGTGCCAGCAGCAAAGGATGGGTCGGGACAGGGCATCAGTCCGAGCAGTACTTC. The encoded protein is CASSKGWVGTGHQSEQYF.

This chain connects TRBV30 to TRBJ1-5; D gene unclear. Germline V gene lookup returns CDR1 GTSNPN and CDR2 SVGIG (reference sequence). This CDR3 has 17 amino acids. V was pared by 0 bases and J by 2 bases, with 17 bases between. CDR3 nucleotides: TGTGCCTGGAGTGTTGGAGGGATTGGGATAGGCAATCAGCCCCAGCATTTT. Residues: CAWSVGGIGIGNQPQHF.

This clone was counted a single time. The chain uses TRBV4-3 and TRBJ1-4; 8 bases line up with TRBD1. This CDR3 comprises 19 residues. The germline gives CDR1 LGHNA, CDR2 YSLEER. V was pared by 0 bases and J by 6 bases, with 15 bases of the junction left unmatched. In DNA form, the CDR3 reads TGCGCCAGCAGCCAAGATCGGTTAGGCTACAGGGGGAGAGATGAAAAACTGTTTTTT. It translates to CASSQDRLGYRGRDEKLFF.

This rearrangement joins TRBV2 to TRBJ2-1; TRBD1 matches at 8 bases. The length of the CDR3 is 15 residues. Germline CDR1 SNHLY, CDR2 FYNNEI. The ends lost 4 bases at V and 9 bases at J; junction bases unmatched: 11. CDR3 loop: CASSVGQALGPEQFF. The CDR3 DNA is TGTGCCAGCAGTGTGGGACAGGCTCTCGGTCCTGAGCAGTTCTTC.

This clone has only a few counts. This chain uses TRBV19 with TRBJ1-3; D unresolved. The CDR3 consists of 15 residues. CDR1 LNHDA and CDR2 SQIVND come from the germline V gene (reference sequence). V shed 4 bases and J shed 0 bases, with 10 bases lying between them. The CDR3 spells CASSTGPFSGNTIYF. The CDR3 DNA is TGTGCCAGTAGTACCGGTCCCTTCTCTGGAAACACCATATATTTT.

The chain employs TRBV24-1 and TRBJ2-3; 8 positions match TRBD1. Germline assignment: CDR1 KGHDR and CDR2 SFDVKD. This CDR3 contains 15 residues. The ends lost 5 bases at V and 3 bases at J; junction bases unmatched: 6. CDR3: CATSVGGQVTDTQYF. Here the CDR3 DNA reads TGTGCCACCAGTGTGGGGGGACAGGTTACAGATACGCAGTATTTT.

The rearrangement joins TRBV7-3 to TRBJ1-1; D ambiguous. V was cut by 5 bases and J by 1 base, with 8 bases left in between. Germline CDR1 reads SGHTA; CDR2 reads FQGTGA. The CDR3 loop spans 13 amino acids. CDR3 nucleotides: TGTGCCAGCAGCCCCGGTGCGAACACTGAAGCTTTCTTT. This translates into CASSPGANTEAFF.

The chain has TRBV7-2 and TRBJ1-3; no definite D call. Germline V gives CDR1 SGHTA, CDR2 FQGNSA. This CDR3 has 14 amino acids. V was trimmed by 5 bases and J by 0 bases, leaving 8 bases between them. CDR3 bases: TGTGCCAGCAGCCCCCGGGTCTCTGGAAACACCATATATTTT. Its protein product is CASSPRVSGNTIYF.